This T cell receptor (beta chain) was sequenced in a study of T cell repertoires in cytomegalovirus infection. Study in general: Recently described HLA-C-restricted plus well-studied HLA-B-restricted CMV epitopes were used. Study-level points and caveats: The ex vivo response showed dominance by HLA-C-restricted CMV-specific TCR beta clonotypes.

TCRdb reprocessed the reads via MiXCR and lists one record per CDR3 protein. The sample lists some 940,000 distinct CDR3 sequences; around 30% were seen once. This clonotype was counted a few times. The antigen is not known. Germline CDR1 and CDR2: KGHDR and SFDVKD. The CDR3 is 17 amino acids. V lost 1 base, J lost 9 bases, and 21 bases lay in between. The gene calls are TRBV24-1 and TRBJ2-1; tentative D call: TRBD2 (7 bases). Source: cultured CD8+ T cells from PBMCs, taken from culture after CMV antigen stimulation. The receptor's source is a human donor in good health (CMV status not recorded). Some clones in this sample may be carry-over from other donors' samples. The CDR3 DNA reads as TGTGCCACCAGTGATTTTTCCAGGGGCGGGGGATCAAGTGAGCAGTTCTTC. Residues: CATSDFSRGGGSSEQFF.